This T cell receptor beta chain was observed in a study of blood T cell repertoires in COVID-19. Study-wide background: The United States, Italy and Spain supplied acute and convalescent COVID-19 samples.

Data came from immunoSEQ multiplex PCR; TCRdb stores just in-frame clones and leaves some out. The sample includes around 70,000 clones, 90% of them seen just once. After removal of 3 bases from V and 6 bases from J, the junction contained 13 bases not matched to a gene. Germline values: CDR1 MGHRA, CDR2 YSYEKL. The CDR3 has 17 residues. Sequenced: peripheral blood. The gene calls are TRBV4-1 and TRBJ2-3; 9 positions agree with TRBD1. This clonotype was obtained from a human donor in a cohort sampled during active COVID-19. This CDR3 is CASSQSGTGSSRDTQYF. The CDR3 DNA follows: TGCGCCAGCAGCCAGTCCGGGACAGGGTCTTCGCGGGATACGCAGTATTTT.